A single sample is the source of the 23 T cell receptor beta chains below, sequenced in a study of cytomegalovirus exposure and HLA in healthy donors. Researchers ran the PCR with 60 Vbeta and 13 Jbeta primers. TCRdb's table, derived via immunoSEQ multiplex PCR, lists solely in-frame clones and lacks some. The sample lists some 160,000 clones; approximately 83% were seen once. The sample comprised PBMCs. These receptors all stem from a woman aged 18 to 35 in good health and CMV-seronegative.

The chain has TRBV4-1 and TRBJ2-7; TRBD1 matches 8 bases. The ends lost 5 bases at V and 0 bases at J; junction bases unmatched: 3. Germline assignment: CDR1 MGHRA and CDR2 YSYEKL. The CDR3 totals 14 residues. In DNA, the CDR3 is TGCGCCAGCAGCTCCGGGACAGGCTCCTACGAGCAGTACTTC. It encodes CASSSGTGSYEQYF.

The chain recombines TRBV5-1 with TRBJ2-5; TRBD2 matches 11 bases. V was pared by 7 bases and J by 8 bases, with 13 bases of the junction left unmatched. The germline CDR1 and CDR2 sequences are SGHRS and YFSETQ. The CDR3 is 15 residues long. This CDR3 is CASRPPTSGADTQYF. DNA for the CDR3: TGCGCCAGCCGACCCCCGACTAGCGGGGCAGATACCCAGTACTTC. The variable domain in full, completed from reference TRBV5-1 and TRBJ2-5, reads KAGVTQTPRYLIKTRGQQVTLSCSPISGHRSVSWYQQTPGQGLQFLFEYFSETQRNKGNFPGRFSGRQFSNSRSEMNVSTLELGDSALYLCASRPPTSGADTQYFGPGTRLLVL.

J is TRBJ1-1 and V is TRBV20-1, with D uncertain. CDR3 size: 11 residues. Germline-derived CDR1 and CDR2 are DFQATT and SNEGSKA (reference sequence). V was shortened by 5 bases and J by 0 bases, with 4 bases between the two germline ends. Here the CDR3 DNA reads TGCAGTGCTGTTATGAACACTGAAGCTTTCTTT. Residues: CSAVMNTEAFF.

This rearrangement joins TRBV25-1 to TRBJ2-2; D is perhaps TRBD1 (6 bases). CDR1 is MGHDK, CDR2 SYGVNS, per germline. The CDR3 totals 18 residues. V gave up 0 bases and J gave up 1 base, with 15 bases separating them. CDR3 in amino acids: CASSEYRRTAKNTGELFF. DNA for the CDR3: TGTGCCAGCAGTGAATATCGTCGGACAGCAAAGAACACCGGGGAGCTGTTTTTT.

The J gene is TRBJ2-5, the V gene TRBV16, with 8 nucleotides matching TRBD2. Per the germline V gene, CDR1 is KGHSY and CDR2 is FQNENV. The CDR3 consists of 16 residues. The V gene end was trimmed by 5 bases and the J gene end by 2 bases; junction bases not matched to a gene: 10. The CDR3 is CASSEDGGVKQETQYF. The CDR3 region has the DNA TGTGCCAGCAGCGAGGACGGGGGGGTTAAACAAGAGACCCAGTACTTC.

This chain uses TRBV5-1 with TRBJ2-2; TRBD1 might be the D (5 bases). Deletions cut 0 bases from V and 0 bases from J, with 15 bases between. The germline V gene encodes CDR1 SGHRS and CDR2 YFSETQ. The CDR3 runs 18 residues. The CDR3 region has the DNA TGCGCCAGCAGCTTGGCATGGCAGGGAAAGGCGAACACCGGGGAGCTGTTTTTT. It translates to CASSLAWQGKANTGELFF.

Note on this clone: The junction departs from germline at one end; a sequencing error may be responsible. The chain recombines TRBV18 with TRBJ1-6; D is unresolved. Germline CDR1 and CDR2: KGHSH and LQKENI. The CDR3 spans 11 residues. CDR3 bases: TGTGCCAGCTCCTCTAATTCACCCCTCCACTTT. Translation gives CASSSNSPLHF.

J is TRBJ2-7 and V is TRBV6-5; D perhaps matches TRBD1 (5 bases). CDR1 and CDR2 (germline): MNHEY, SVGAGI. Trimming removed 2 bases from V and 3 bases from J, with 11 bases in between. This CDR3 has 14 amino acids. The CDR3 sequence: CASSYEQGHYEQYF. The CDR3 nucleotides are TGTGCCAGCAGTTACGAGCAGGGTCACTACGAGCAGTACTTC.

J is TRBJ1-2 and V is TRBV6-5; D is undetermined. The V end lost 4 bases, the J end lost 4 bases, and 13 bases lay between the germline ends. The CDR3 is made up of 14 amino acids. Germline V lookup: CDR1 MNHEY, CDR2 SVGAGI. CDR3 loop: CASSSLTQVYGYTF. The CDR3, as DNA: TGTGCCAGCAGTTCCTTAACCCAGGTCTATGGCTACACCTTC.

The rearrangement links TRBV6-4 to TRBJ2-5; possibly TRBD1 for D (5 bases). The ends were cut back, 3 bases at V and 2 bases at J, with 10 bases in the middle. Germline V lookup: CDR1 MRHNA, CDR2 SNTAGT. The CDR3 length is 14 residues. The DNA for the CDR3 is TGTGCCAGCAGTGAATCAGGGTTACAAGAGACCCAGTACTTC. This translates into CASSESGLQETQYF.

This sequence joins TRBV29-1 and TRBJ1-1; 8 nucleotides align to TRBD1. This CDR3 spans 14 amino acids. Unmatched junction bases numbered 10, after V lost 5 bases and J lost 5 bases. Germline CDR1 and CDR2: SQVTM and ANQGSEA. CDR3 bases: TGCAGCGTTCATTACGGGACAGGAGGGACTGAAGCTTTCTTT. It yields the protein CSVHYGTGGTEAFF.

The chain joins TRBV5-4 to TRBJ1-2, with D maybe TRBD1 (5 bases). The CDR3 runs 15 residues. Trimming removed 4 bases at V and 7 bases at J, with 20 bases between. Per the germline V gene, CDR1 is SGHNT and CDR2 is YYREEE (reference sequence). CDR3 coding DNA: TGTGCCAGCAGCGCTCCCGGGGGTATGCGAAGTGGCTACACCTTC. Amino acids: CASSAPGGMRSGYTF.

V usage is TRBV28 and J usage is TRBJ1-1; D perhaps matches TRBD1 (6 bases). Germline CDR1 MDHEN, CDR2 SYDVKM. Trimming stripped 6 bases from V and 4 bases from J, with 18 bases between. This CDR3 has 15 amino acids. The CDR3 region has the DNA TGTGCCAGCAGCCCTCCACAGGGTCTGGGCACTGAAGCTTTCTTT. This translates into CASSPPQGLGTEAFF.

This clone occurred once. The V and J genes are TRBV30 and TRBJ1-1; D may be TRBD1 (5 bases). Trimming removed 0 bases from V and 4 bases from J, with 12 bases in between. The CDR3 is made up of 14 amino acids. Germline CDR1 and CDR2: GTSNPN and SVGIG (reference sequence). CDR3 protein: CAWSVVPRVTEAFF. In nucleotides, the CDR3 is TGTGCCTGGAGTGTAGTACCCAGGGTCACTGAAGCTTTCTTT.

V is TRBV2 and J is TRBJ1-2; TRBD1 is a possible D gene (6 bases). CDR1 SNHLY and CDR2 FYNNEI come from the germline V gene. This CDR3 region has 14 residues. Trimming took 4 bases from V and 6 from J, leaving 15 bases between them. The CDR3 region is CASSGGRGWDGYTF. CDR3 sequence (DNA): TGTGCCAGCAGTGGGGGCAGGGGATGGGATGGCTACACCTTC.

The DNA of the CDR3 is TGCGCCAGCCGTCAAGCAGCGGGGCTAGCCAAAAACATTCAGTACTTC. This codes for CASRQAAGLAKNIQYF. This rearrangement joins TRBV4-1 to TRBJ2-4, with TRBD2 matching over 7 bases. Trimming removed 8 bases from V and 0 bases from J; junction bases left unmatched: 10. The CDR3 has 16 amino acids. Germline values: CDR1 MGHRA, CDR2 YSYEKL.

The chain carries TRBV6-5 and TRBJ1-2, with TRBD1 matching over 10 bases. The CDR3 extends over 15 amino acids. CDR1 is MNHEY, CDR2 SVGAGI, per germline. J lost 4 bases, V lost 5 bases, and 7 bases had no gene match. The CDR3 is CASSTGDRGLYGYTF. The CDR3 nucleotides are TGTGCCAGCAGTACCGGGGACAGGGGTCTCTATGGCTACACCTTC.

This chain links TRBV2 with TRBJ1-6; weak D call: TRBD1 (6 bases). V was clipped by 6 bases and J by 10 bases, with 16 bases between them. The CDR3 contains 14 residues. Germline assignment: CDR1 SNHLY and CDR2 FYNNEI. The DNA of the CDR3 is TGTGCCAGCAGGGCCCATAAGGGGGAATCACCCCTCCACTTT. It codes for CASRAHKGESPLHF. The full variable domain, completed using reference TRBV2 and TRBJ1-6, is EPEVTQTPSHQVTQMGQEVILRCVPISNHLYFYWYRQILGQKVEFLVSFYNNEISEKSEIFDDQFSVERPDGSNFTLKIRSTKLEDSAMYFCASRAHKGESPLHFGNGTRLTVT.

The J gene is TRBJ1-2, the V gene TRBV7-9; TRBD1 matches 8 bases. CDR1 is SEHNR and CDR2 is FQNEAQ in the germline V gene (reference sequence). The CDR3 covers 14 residues. V dropped 2 bases and J dropped 8; count of bases not matched to a gene: 7. The CDR3 DNA is TGTGCCAGCAGCTTAACCACAGGGGGAGGAGGCTACACCTTC. It specifies CASSLTTGGGGYTF. Full variable domain (rest looked up from reference TRBV7-9 and TRBJ1-2): DTGVSQNPRHKITKRGQNVTFRCDPISEHNRLYWYRQTLGQGPEFLTYFQNEAQLEKSRLLSDRFSAERPKGSFSTLEIQRTEQGDSAMYLCASSLTTGGGGYTFGSGTRLTVV.

The chain employs TRBV5-1 and TRBJ1-1, with 8 bases fitting TRBD1. Germline CDR1 reads SGHRS; CDR2 reads YFSETQ. The trim removed 4 bases at V and 6 bases at J, leaving 11 bases unmatched. The length of the CDR3 is 15 residues. The CDR3 here is CASSPGTGLQPEAFF. In DNA, the CDR3 is TGCGCCAGCAGCCCCGGGACAGGCCTTCAACCTGAAGCTTTCTTT.

The V gene is TRBV15, the J gene TRBJ1-1; no firm D call. V was trimmed by 3 bases and J by 2 bases, leaving 7 bases between them. The CDR3 is 13 amino acids. Germline lookup yields CDR1 LNHNV and CDR2 YYDKDF (reference sequence). CDR3 in DNA: TGTGCCACCAGCAGTCGACTTAACACTGAAGCTTTCTTT. Translation: CATSSRLNTEAFF.

The J gene is TRBJ1-2, the V gene TRBV10-3, with TRBD1 matching 9 bases. The CDR3 is made up of 16 amino acids. V shed 5 bases and J 6 bases; nucleotides not matched to a gene: 13. CDR1 is ENHRY and CDR2 is SYGVKD in the germline V gene. The CDR3 region has the DNA TGTGCCATCAGTTCCGATTACAGGGGGCGCGGGGATGGCTACACCTTC. Protein product: CAISSDYRGRGDGYTF.

This sequence joins TRBV7-3 and TRBJ2-1; 7 bases align to TRBD1. The V gene end was trimmed by 3 bases and the J gene end by 6 bases; junction bases not matched to a gene: 8. This CDR3 has 15 amino acids. Germline values: CDR1 SGHTA, CDR2 FQGTGA. The CDR3 DNA is TGTGCCAGCAGCTTTGAAGGGGGCGCGGGCAATGAGCAGTTCTTC. Amino acid sequence: CASSFEGGAGNEQFF. The whole variable domain, filled in from reference TRBV7-3 and TRBJ2-1, reads GAGVSQTPSNKVTEKGKYVELRCDPISGHTALYWYRQSLGQGPEFLIYFQGTGAADDSGLPNDRFFAVRPEGSVSTLKIQRTERGDSAVYLCASSFEGGAGNEQFFGPGTRLTVL.